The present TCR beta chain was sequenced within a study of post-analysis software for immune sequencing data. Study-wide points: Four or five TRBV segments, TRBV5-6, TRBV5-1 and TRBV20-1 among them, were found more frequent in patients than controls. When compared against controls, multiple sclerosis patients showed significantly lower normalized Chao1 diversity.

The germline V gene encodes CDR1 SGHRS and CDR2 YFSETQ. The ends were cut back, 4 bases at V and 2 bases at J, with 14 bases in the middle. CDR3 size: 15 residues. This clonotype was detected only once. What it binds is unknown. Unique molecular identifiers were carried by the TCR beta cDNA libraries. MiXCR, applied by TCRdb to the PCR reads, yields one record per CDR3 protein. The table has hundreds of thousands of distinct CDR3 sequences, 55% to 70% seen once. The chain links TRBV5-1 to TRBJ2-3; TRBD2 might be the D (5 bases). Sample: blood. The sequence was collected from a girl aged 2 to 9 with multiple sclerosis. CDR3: CASSVVSDPTDTQYF. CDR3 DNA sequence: TGCGCCAGCAGCGTGGTTAGCGATCCCACAGATACGCAGTATTTT.